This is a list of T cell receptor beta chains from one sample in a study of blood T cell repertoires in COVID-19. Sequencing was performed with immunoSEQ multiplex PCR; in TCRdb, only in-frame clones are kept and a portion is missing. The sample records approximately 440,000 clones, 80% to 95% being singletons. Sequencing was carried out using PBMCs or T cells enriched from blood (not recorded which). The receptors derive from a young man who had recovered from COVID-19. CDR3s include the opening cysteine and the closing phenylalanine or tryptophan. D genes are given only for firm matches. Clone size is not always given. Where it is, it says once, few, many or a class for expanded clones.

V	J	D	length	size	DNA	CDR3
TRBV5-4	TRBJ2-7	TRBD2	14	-	TGTGCCAGCAGCTTAGGCCTAGCGGATTACGAGCAGTACTTC	CASSLGLADYEQYF
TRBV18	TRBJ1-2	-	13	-	TGTGCCAGCTCACCAGACAGCAACTATGGCTACACCTTC	CASSPDSNYGYTF
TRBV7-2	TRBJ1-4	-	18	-	TGTGCCAGCAGCTTAGGTACTCGGCAGAGGGCAACTAATGAAAAACTGTTTTTT	CASSLGTRQRATNEKLFF
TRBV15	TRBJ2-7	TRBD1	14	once	TGTGCCACCTCCCGGACAGGGGATTCCTACGAGCAGTACTTC	CATSRTGDSYEQYF
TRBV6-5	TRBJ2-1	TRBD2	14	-	TGTGCCAGCAGTTACTGCGAGCGGGAGGTTCCGCAGTTCTTC	CASSYCEREVPQFF
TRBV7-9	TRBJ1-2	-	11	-	TGTGCCAGTGCCCTAAACTATGGCTACACCTTC	CASALNYGYTF
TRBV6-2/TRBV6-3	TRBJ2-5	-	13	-	TGTGCCAGCAGTTCACTAGAATCCGGGGCCCAGTACTTC	CASSSLESGAQYF
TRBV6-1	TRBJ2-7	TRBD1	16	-	TGTGCCAGCAGTGAATATTGGGACAGCAGCTCCTACGAGCAGTACTTC	CASSEYWDSSSYEQYF
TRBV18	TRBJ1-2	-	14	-	TGTGCCAGCTCACCACAGGACAGTGGCTATGGCTACACCTTC	CASSPQDSGYGYTF
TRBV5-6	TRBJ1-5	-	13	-	TGTGCCAGCAGTCAACTTCAGGGAGGGCCCCAGCATTTT	CASSQLQGGPQHF
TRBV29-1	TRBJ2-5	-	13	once	TGCAGCGGCTATTCAGGGTCGGCGGAGACCCAGTACTTC	CSGYSGSAETQYF
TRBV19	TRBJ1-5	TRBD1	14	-	TGTGCCAGTAGTCTAGGACAGGGAGATCAGCCCCAGCATTTT	CASSLGQGDQPQHF
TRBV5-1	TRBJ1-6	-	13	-	TGCGCCAGCAGACCTACCGGAGGGTCACCCCTCCACTTT	CASRPTGGSPLHF
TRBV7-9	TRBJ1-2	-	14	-	TGTGCCAGCAGCTTAAAAGGGGGAGAAAATGGCTACACCTTC	CASSLKGGENGYTF
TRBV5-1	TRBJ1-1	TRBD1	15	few	TGCGCCAGCAGCGCCGGACAGGGGGCGTTGCCTGAAGCTTTCTTT	CASSAGQGALPEAFF
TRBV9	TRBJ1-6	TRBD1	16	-	TGTGCCAGCAGCCCCCGGACAGGTCCTCGTAATTCACCCCTCCACTTT	CASSPRTGPRNSPLHF
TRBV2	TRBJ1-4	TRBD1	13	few	TGTGCCAGTACGGACAGGGTAGTAGAAAAACTGTTTTTT	CASTDRVVEKLFF
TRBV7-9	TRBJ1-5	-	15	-	TGTGCCAGCAGCTTAGCCGGGACTGCTAATCAGCCCCAGCATTTT	CASSLAGTANQPQHF
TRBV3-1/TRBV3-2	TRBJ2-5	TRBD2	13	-	TGTGCCAGCAGCCGGGGACTAGGGGAGACCCAGTACTTC	CASSRGLGETQYF
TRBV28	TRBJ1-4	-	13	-	TGTGCCAGCAGCTCACAATCATATTCAGAACTGTTTTTT	CASSSQSYSELFF
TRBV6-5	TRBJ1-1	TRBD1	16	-	TGTGCCAGCAGTTACGTAAGACAGGGCGCGAACACTGAAGCTTTCTTT	CASSYVRQGANTEAFF
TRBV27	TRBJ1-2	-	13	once	TGTGCCAGCAGTTCATTCCAAGGGAGAGGCTACACCTTC	CASSSFQGRGYTF
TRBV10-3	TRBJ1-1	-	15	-	TGTGCCATCAGTGAGTCTTCAGGGTCCGACACTGAAGCTTTCTTT	CAISESSGSDTEAFF
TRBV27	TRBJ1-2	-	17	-	TGTGCCAGCAGTTTACAATCAACGGGACAAACTAACTATGGCTACACCTTC	CASSLQSTGQTNYGYTF
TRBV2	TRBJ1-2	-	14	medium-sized	TGTGCCAGCAGTGTAACAGGAATCAACTATGGCTACACCTTC	CASSVTGINYGYTF
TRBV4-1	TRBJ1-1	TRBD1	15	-	TGCGCCAGCAGTGAACTACAGGGGCTGAACACTGAAGCTTTCTTT	CASSELQGLNTEAFF
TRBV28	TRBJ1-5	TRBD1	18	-	TGTGCCAGCAGCCCCGACAGGGGGCCGCGGGTGATAAATCAGCCCCAGCATTTT	CASSPDRGPRVINQPQHF
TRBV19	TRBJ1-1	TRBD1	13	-	TGTGCCAGTAGTATCGACAGGGTCACTGAAGCTTTCTTT	CASSIDRVTEAFF
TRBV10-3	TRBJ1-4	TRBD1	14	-	TGTGCCATCAGGCGGGACAGCACTAATGAAAAACTGTTTTTT	CAIRRDSTNEKLFF
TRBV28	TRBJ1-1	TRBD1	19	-	TGTGCCAGCAGTTTATGGACAGGGGTTGGGAGCGTCCGGAACACTGAAGCTTTCTTT	CASSLWTGVGSVRNTEAFF
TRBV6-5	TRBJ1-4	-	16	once	TGTGCCAGCAGTTACTCGACATGGAGGGCTAATGAAAAACTGTTTTTT	CASSYSTWRANEKLFF
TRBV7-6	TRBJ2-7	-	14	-	TGTGCCAGCAGCTTAGCAGGGTTCGGGGACGAGCAGTACTTC	CASSLAGFGDEQYF
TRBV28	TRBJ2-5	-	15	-	TGTGCCAGCAGTTTACGGGGAGGCCCACAAGAGACCCAGTACTTC	CASSLRGGPQETQYF
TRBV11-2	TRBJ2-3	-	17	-	TGTGCCAGCAGCTCCCTCCGAGGGCAGGTTAGCACAGATACGCAGTATTTT	CASSSLRGQVSTDTQYF
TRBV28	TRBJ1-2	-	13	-	TGTGCCAGCCAGACGGGGGGCGACTATGGCTACACCTTC	CASQTGGDYGYTF
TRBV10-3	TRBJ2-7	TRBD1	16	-	TGTGCCATCAGTGAACCCCGGGACAGGGATTACTACGAGCAGTACTTC	CAISEPRDRDYYEQYF
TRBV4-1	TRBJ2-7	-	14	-	TGCGCCAGCAGCCAAGATGCAGGGAAATACGAGCAGTACTTC	CASSQDAGKYEQYF
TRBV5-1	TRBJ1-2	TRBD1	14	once	TGCGCCAGCAGGTCCTCCGGGACAGGGACCTCCTACACCTTC	CASRSSGTGTSYTF
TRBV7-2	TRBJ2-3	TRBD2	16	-	TGTGCCAGCAGCTCCGGACTAGCGGGGGCCTCAGATACGCAGTATTTT	CASSSGLAGASDTQYF
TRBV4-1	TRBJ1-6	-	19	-	TGCGCCAGCAGCCGGGACACAATGATTTCGAGCTCCTATAATTCACCCCTCCACTTT	CASSRDTMISSSYNSPLHF
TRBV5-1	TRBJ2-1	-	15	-	TGCGCCAGCAGCTGGGGGCGGCCGCCCTACAATGAGCAGTTCTTC	CASSWGRPPYNEQFF
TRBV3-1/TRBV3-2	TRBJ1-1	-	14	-	TGTGCCAGCAGCCAATCTTTTGCGTCCACTGAAGCTTTCTTT	CASSQSFASTEAFF
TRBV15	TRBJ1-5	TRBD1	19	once	TGTGCCACCAGCAGAGATAGGCCGGACAGGGCGGTACGAAGTCAGCCCCAGCATTTT	CATSRDRPDRAVRSQPQHF
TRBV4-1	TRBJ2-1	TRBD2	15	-	TGCGCCAGCAGCCTGTCGTCGGGAGGGTTTAATGAGCAGTTCTTC	CASSLSSGGFNEQFF
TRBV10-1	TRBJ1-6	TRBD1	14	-	TGCGCCAGCAGCCCCGGGACAGGGGACTCACCCCTCCACTTT	CASSPGTGDSPLHF
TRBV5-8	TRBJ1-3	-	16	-	TGTGCCAGCAGCCTCGGTTGGGACTACTCTGGAAACACCATATATTTT	CASSLGWDYSGNTIYF
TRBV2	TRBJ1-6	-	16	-	TGTGCCAGCAGTGTCGAGGCGGGTACCTCGAATTCACCCCTCCACTTT	CASSVEAGTSNSPLHF
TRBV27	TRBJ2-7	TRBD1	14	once	TGTGCCAGCAGTCCCCGGGACAGGGCCTACGAGCAGTACTTC	CASSPRDRAYEQYF
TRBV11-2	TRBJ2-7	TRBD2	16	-	TGTGCCAGCAGCGGCTTTAGTAGCGGGAGGTCCTCCGAGCAGTACTTC	CASSGFSSGRSSEQYF
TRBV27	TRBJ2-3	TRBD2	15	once	TGTGCCAGCAGTCCCAAGCGGGAGGGCCTCGGTACGCAGTATTTT	CASSPKREGLGTQYF